This T cell receptor (beta chain) was sequenced during a study of regulatory T cells in long-lasting Graves disease. In regard to this clonotype: At one boundary the junction diverges from the germline segment, which might be a read error.

According to the study, TCR beta libraries were built with iRepertoire HTBI primers and CDR3-region Arm-PCR. TCRdb processed the multiplex PCR reads anew with MiXCR; each CDR3 protein has one entry. The profile shows about 420,000 distinct CDR3 sequences, around 17% of them singletons. Germline loops: CDR1 MDHEN, CDR2 SYDVKM. The length of the CDR3 is 14 residues. Time point defined: newly diagnosed GD, antithyroid drugs for less than 3 months. TCR sequences were obtained from RNA taken from PBMCs. Graves' disease diagnosis was established per American Thyroid Association guidelines. A further study also used this sample, focusing on T cells in Graves' hyperthyroidism and ophthalmopathy.

The chain uses TRBV28 and TRBJ2-1; TRBD1 matches 7 bases. This TCR came from a woman between 18 and 29 years old with Graves disease. The material was peripheral blood mononuclear cells (PBMCs), obtained at new diagnosis, from a patient treated with antithyroid drugs. CDR3 sequence: CASSAGTVYNEQSF. As DNA, the CDR3 is TGTGCCAGCAGCGCCGGGACAGTTTACAATGAGCAGTCCTTC.